A single sample is the source of the 5 T cell receptor beta chains below, sequenced in a study of Ad26.COV2.S vaccination and SARS-CoV-2 variants. Treatment specified: around 19 received Ad26.COV2.S at low or high dose, single or two shots; 5 received placebo; per-sample allocation not given. Sampling was performed 63 days after the first vaccine or placebo injection. Sequencing used immunoSEQ multiplex PCR; TCRdb keeps in-frame clones, though not all of them. Of roughly 300,000 clones listed, 88% were seen once; the top ten hold around 5.8%. The source material was peripheral blood, sampled in a trial of Ad26.COV2.S vaccine versus placebo. The origin of the receptors is a person aged 18-60 years who received the Ad26.COV2.S COVID-19 vaccine or a placebo.

This sequence joins TRBV11-2 and TRBJ2-1; 7 positions match TRBD2. There are 14 residues in the CDR3. Germline V gives CDR1 SGHAT, CDR2 FQNNGV. Trimming cost V 7 bases and J 15 bases; bases outside gene matches: 18. The CDR3 DNA sequence: TGTGCCAGCATCATAAGGGCAGGGACGGGAGGCCGGTTCTTC. It encodes CASIIRAGTGGRFF.

V usage is TRBV4-1 and J usage is TRBJ1-1, with TRBD1 as a possible D gene (5 bases). V dropped 0 bases and J dropped 10 bases, with 9 bases sitting between them. The CDR3 runs to 12 residues. In germline, CDR1 is MGHRA, CDR2 YSYEKL. The CDR3: CASSQDAGTAFF. The CDR3 DNA follows: TGCGCCAGCAGCCAAGATGCGGGGACAGCTTTCTTT.

The rearrangement links TRBV7-9 to TRBJ2-7, with D perhaps TRBD1 or TRBD2 (5 bases each). This CDR3 comprises 12 residues. The germline V and J ends were trimmed by 3 bases and 7 bases, with 10 bases remaining between them. Germline assignment: CDR1 SEHNR and CDR2 FQNEAQ (reference sequence). CDR3 nucleotide sequence: TGTGCCAGCAGCTTGGGGGTGGTGGAGCAGTACTTC. Its translation: CASSLGVVEQYF.

The rearrangement links TRBV6-1 to TRBJ2-2; possibly TRBD2 for D (6 bases). The CDR3 consists of 16 residues. Germline lookup yields CDR1 MNHNS and CDR2 SASEGT. Trimming pared 3 bases from V and 1 base from J, leaving 12 bases between. CDR3 coding DNA: TGTGCCAGCAGTGACTGGCGGGGAGGGAACACCGGGGAGCTGTTTTTT. Encoded protein: CASSDWRGGNTGELFF.

The genes are TRBV4-2 and TRBJ2-1; D is unclear. Between the trimmed V and J ends, which lost 0 bases and 8 bases, there was a span of 14 bases. The CDR3 is 15 residues long. The germline V gene encodes CDR1 LGHNA and CDR2 YNFKEQ. The CDR3 DNA sequence: TGTGCCAGCAGCCAAGAGGCTGGGGTTTCGCATGAGCAGTTCTTC. Translated: CASSQEAGVSHEQFF.